These 2 T cell receptor beta chains were all obtained from the same sample, sequenced in a study of T cell changes during pregnancy in multiple sclerosis. Some clones are missing from TCRdb's copy, which holds only in-frame ones; the method was immunoSEQ multiplex PCR. The sample records 25,000 to 35,000 clones, 85% to 95% being singletons. Material: CD8+ T cells from peripheral blood mononuclear cells, obtained before pregnancy. These receptors were collected from a female donor with multiple sclerosis, enrolled in a pregnancy study.

CDR3 sequence: CASSLTTGDEQYF. The CDR3 bases are TGCGCCAGCAGCCTCACCACAGGGGACGAGCAGTACTTC. This rearrangement joins TRBV4-1 to TRBJ2-7; 7 bases align to TRBD1. The ends lost 4 bases at V and 5 bases at J; junction bases unmatched: 5. The CDR3 extends over 13 amino acids. Germline loops: CDR1 MGHRA, CDR2 YSYEKL.

The gene calls are TRBV6-5 and TRBJ1-3; 8 nucleotides align to TRBD1. V lost 6 bases, J lost 4 bases, and 8 bases stayed unmatched. Germline-derived CDR1 and CDR2 are MNHEY and SVGAGI. The CDR3 spans 15 residues. The CDR3 bases are TGTGCCAGCAGCCTTGGGACAGGCGACGGAAACACCATATATTTT. This encodes CASSLGTGDGNTIYF.